These 25 T cell receptor beta chains came from one sample sequenced in a study of blood T cell repertoires in COVID-19. Produced via immunoSEQ multiplex PCR; TCRdb's table is partial and in-frame only. The sample includes 150,000 or so clones, 75% to 90% of them seen just once. Sequencing was carried out using PBMCs or T cells enriched from blood (not recorded which). These TCRs come from a woman in her 50s who had recovered from COVID-19.

The gene calls are TRBV5-8 and TRBJ1-2, with 8 bases that match TRBD1. Germline V gives CDR1 SGHTS, CDR2 YDEGEE. The CDR3 length is 16 residues. Losses at the gene ends were 2 bases for V and 8 bases for J; bases not matched to a gene: 14. CDR3 sequence reads: CASSFGTGGSLGGYTF. CDR3 sequence (DNA): TGTGCCAGCAGCTTTGGAACAGGGGGGTCCCTCGGCGGCTACACCTTC.

The rearrangement joins TRBV13 to TRBJ1-1; possible D gene TRBD1, 5 bases. CDR3 length equals 13 residues. The germline V gene has CDR1 PRHDT and CDR2 FYEKMQ (reference sequence). Trimming took 2 bases from V and 8 from J, leaving 12 bases between them. The CDR3 here is CASSLLGVAEAFF. CDR3 in DNA: TGTGCCAGCAGCTTATTAGGGGTTGCCGAAGCTTTCTTT.

This clone was recorded a few times. The gene calls are TRBV7-8 and TRBJ2-3; 16 bases are shared with TRBD2. V trimming: 5 bases; J trimming: 4 bases; junction bases outside the gene matches: 12. Germline V CDR1 and CDR2: SGHVS, FQNEAQ. The CDR3 is made up of 19 amino acids. This CDR3 reads CASSPGTSGGARRSDTQYF. For the CDR3, the DNA is TGTGCCAGCAGCCCAGGGACTAGCGGGGGGGCGAGGCGTTCAGATACGCAGTATTTT.

V gene TRBV11-2 combines with J gene TRBJ2-5; a possible D gene is TRBD1 (6 bases). Trimming took 0 bases from V and 4 from J, leaving 12 bases between them. Germline CDR1 SGHAT, CDR2 FQNNGV. This CDR3 has 15 residues. The CDR3 here is CASSLEGTRRETQYF. For the CDR3, the DNA is TGTGCCAGCAGCTTAGAAGGGACACGTCGAGAGACCCAGTACTTC.

This chain links TRBV28 with TRBJ1-1; 8 nucleotides match TRBD1. With V trimmed by 6 bases and J by 0 bases, 6 bases remained unmatched. CDR1 is MDHEN, CDR2 SYDVKM, per germline. The CDR3 consists of 15 residues. The CDR3 protein is CASRPQGALNTEAFF. The CDR3 DNA is TGTGCCAGCAGACCTCAGGGGGCCTTGAACACTGAAGCTTTCTTT.

The chain combines TRBV28 with TRBJ2-3, with D perhaps matching TRBD2 (7 bases). This CDR3 is built from 16 residues. Per the germline V gene, CDR1 is MDHEN and CDR2 is SYDVKM. V was clipped by 4 bases and J by 4 bases, with 18 bases between them. The CDR3 nucleotides read TGTGCCAGCAGTTCCCCTTTGGGGGGGGGCTCAGATACGCAGTATTTT. This encodes CASSSPLGGGSDTQYF. Full variable domain (missing parts from reference TRBV28 and TRBJ2-3): DVKVTQSSRYLVKRTGEKVFLECVQDMDHENMFWYRQDPGLGLRLIYFSYDVKMKEKGDIPEGYSVSREKKERFSLILESASTNQTSMYLCASSSPLGGGSDTQYFGPGTRLTVL.

The rearrangement uses TRBV4-2 and TRBJ2-1, with D hard to call. V was clipped by 0 bases and J by 3 bases, with 6 bases between them. There are 14 residues in the CDR3. Germline V gene sequence: CDR1 LGHNA, CDR2 YNFKEQ. CDR3 region: CASSQDHGYNEQFF. CDR3 bases: TGTGCCAGCAGCCAAGATCACGGCTACAATGAGCAGTTCTTC.

V gene TRBV28 combines with J gene TRBJ2-1; unclear D gene. Germline V gene lookup returns CDR1 MDHEN and CDR2 SYDVKM. The V end was cut by 6 bases, the J end by 0 bases, with 6 bases between. The CDR3 consists of 13 residues. CDR3 DNA: TGTGCCAGCAGGGGCCGCTCCTACAATGAGCAGTTCTTC. This translates into CASRGRSYNEQFF.

The chain carries TRBV30 and TRBJ2-7, with 9 bases identical to TRBD1. The CDR3 is 11 residues long. The germline V gene has CDR1 GTSNPN and CDR2 SVGIG (reference sequence). The chain's CDR3 is CALRQGDEQYV. As DNA, the CDR3 is TGTGCTTTAAGACAGGGGGACGAGCAGTACGTC.

V usage is TRBV7-2 and J usage is TRBJ1-1; a weak D match, TRBD1 (6 bases). Germline V CDR1 and CDR2: SGHTA, FQGNSA. The V gene lost 6 bases and the J gene lost 6 bases, with 14 bases spanning the gap. The CDR3 has 13 amino acids. This CDR3 is CASRLQGSAEAFF. The DNA for the CDR3 is TGTGCCAGCAGACTACAGGGATCAGCTGAAGCTTTCTTT.

This rearrangement joins TRBV3-1 (or the pseudogene TRBV3-2) to TRBJ1-2, with TRBD1 matching over 9 bases. CDR1 is LGHDT, CDR2 YNNKEL, per germline (reference sequence). V was pared by 6 bases and J by 8 bases, with 13 bases of the junction left unmatched. The CDR3 runs 15 residues. This CDR3 is CASSRSGQGNFGYTF. DNA of the CDR3: TGTGCCAGCAGTCGGTCCGGACAGGGGAACTTCGGCTACACCTTC.

The chain carries TRBV18 and TRBJ1-5; D not certain. The germline gives CDR1 KGHSH, CDR2 LQKENI. Trimming cost V 4 bases and J 11 bases, with 15 bases left between them. This CDR3 has 13 residues. CDR3 loop: CASSLRSQVAQHF. For the CDR3, the DNA is TGTGCCAGCTCACTCAGATCCCAAGTGGCCCAGCATTTT.

This clone occurred once. This CDR3 reads CSVDGEGRTSGNKQFF. CDR3 in DNA: TGCAGCGTTGATGGGGAAGGGAGGACTAGCGGGAACAAGCAGTTCTTC. The chain carries TRBV29-1 and TRBJ2-1, with TRBD2 identical over 12 bases. V gave up 3 bases and J gave up 11 bases; unmatched junction bases: 14. The germline gives CDR1 SQVTM, CDR2 ANQGSEA. This CDR3 has 16 amino acids.

The chain combines TRBV30 with TRBJ1-1; D is unclear. The ends were cut back, 3 bases at V and 0 bases at J, with 14 bases in the middle. Germline loops: CDR1 GTSNPN, CDR2 SVGIG (reference sequence). This CDR3 has 15 amino acids. The chain's CDR3 is CAWRTRPGLNTEAFF. CDR3 DNA: TGTGCCTGGAGGACTCGACCTGGATTGAACACTGAAGCTTTCTTT.

This chain joins TRBV30 and TRBJ1-3, with a tentative D call TRBD1 (6 bases). CDR3 length: 15 residues. V lost 0 bases to trimming and J lost 2 bases, with 11 bases between them. CDR1 and CDR2 (germline): GTSNPN, SVGIG (reference sequence). CDR3 in DNA: TGTGCCTGGAGTGTAGGGGGATTCACTGGAAACACCATATATTTT. Amino acid sequence: CAWSVGGFTGNTIYF.

The chain employs TRBV11-3 and TRBJ2-7, with 7 nucleotides matching TRBD1. V lost 4 bases and J lost 2; bases outside the gene matches: 8. The CDR3 runs to 15 residues. Germline CDR1 is SGHNT and CDR2 is YENEEA. The CDR3 nucleotides read TGTGCCAGCAGCTCAGGGGGAGTCGGGACCTACGAGCAGTACGTC. Amino acid sequence: CASSSGGVGTYEQYV.

This sequence joins TRBV27 and TRBJ1-2; D is uncertain. The CDR3 is 15 amino acids. V was clipped by 3 bases and J by 0 bases, with 11 bases between them. The germline CDR1 and CDR2 sequences are MNHEY and SMNVEV (reference sequence). The CDR3 is CASSFADGANYGYTF. CDR3 DNA: TGTGCCAGCAGTTTTGCTGACGGAGCTAACTATGGCTACACCTTC.

This chain uses TRBV7-2 with TRBJ2-3; no clear D gene. V was shortened by 1 base and J by 3 bases, with 14 bases between the two germline ends. CDR3 length: 16 amino acids. Germline loops: CDR1 SGHTA, CDR2 FQGNSA. CDR3 sequence (DNA): TGTGCCAGCAGCTTAGGGTTAGCCCCACCGACAGATACGCAGTATTTT. Its protein is CASSLGLAPPTDTQYF.

The chain joins TRBV30 to TRBJ1-6; D call uncertain. Per germline, CDR1 GTSNPN and CDR2 SVGIG (reference sequence). Trimming took off 2 bases at V and 3 bases at J, with 5 bases between the two ends. This CDR3 has 13 residues. The CDR3 is CAWSTDYNSPLHF. CDR3 coding DNA: TGTGCCTGGAGTACAGACTATAATTCACCCCTCCACTTT. Together with reference TRBV30 and TRBJ1-6, the CDR3 gives the full variable domain: SQTIHQWPATLVQPVGSPLSLECTVEGTSNPNLYWYRQAAGRGLQLLFYSVGIGQISSEVPQNLSASRPQDRQFILSSKKLLLSDSGFYLCAWSTDYNSPLHFGNGTRLTVT.

The genes are TRBV5-5 and TRBJ2-3, with 8 nucleotides matching TRBD2. Germline V CDR1 and CDR2: SGHKS, YYEKEE (reference sequence). CDR3 length: 16 residues. V shed 0 bases and J 7 bases; nucleotides not matched to a gene: 10. CDR3 DNA sequence: TGTGCCAGCAGCTTGGAGAGGGGGACTAGGAGCAATACGCAGTATTTT. Translated, it gives CASSLERGTRSNTQYF.

The rearrangement joins TRBV30 to TRBJ2-5; 7 bases agree with TRBD2. Trimming at V came to 5 bases and at J to 3 bases, leaving 6 bases not matched to a gene. The germline V gene has CDR1 GTSNPN and CDR2 SVGIG (reference sequence). The CDR3 is 13 residues long. The CDR3 is CAWRGLGEETQYF. As DNA, the CDR3 is TGTGCCTGGCGTGGACTAGGGGAAGAGACCCAGTACTTC.

This clone was counted only a few times. The chain couples TRBV27 to TRBJ2-3, with 7 bases identical to TRBD2. Per germline, CDR1 MNHEY and CDR2 SMNVEV (reference sequence). This CDR3 is 10 amino acids long. V lost 9 bases and J lost 10; bases outside the gene matches: 4. In DNA form, the CDR3 reads TGTGCCAGGGGGGGGTGGGCGCAGTATTTT. Amino acid sequence: CARGGWAQYF.

V and J are TRBV5-5 and TRBJ1-5; D is uncertain. Germline CDR1 is SGHKS and CDR2 is YYEKEE (reference sequence). The CDR3 length is 15 residues. Trimming removed 2 bases at V and 6 bases at J, with 15 bases between. In DNA, the CDR3 is TGTGCCAGCAGCTTTGCCCCCTCGGTCGGTCAGCCCCAGCATTTT. Encoded protein: CASSFAPSVGQPQHF.

The chain combines TRBV6-5 with TRBJ1-1, with D hard to call. Germline CDR1 is MNHEY and CDR2 is SVGAGI. V lost 6 bases to trimming and J lost 0 bases, with 11 bases between them. CDR3 length: 14 residues. The CDR3 loop reads CASSTLMMNTEAFF. CDR3 nucleotide sequence: TGTGCCAGCAGCACATTGATGATGAACACTGAAGCTTTCTTT.

The chain is built from TRBV10-3 and TRBJ1-1; D is possibly TRBD1 (5 bases). This CDR3 has 14 residues. Germline CDR1 reads ENHRY; CDR2 reads SYGVKD. The V gene lost 4 bases and the J gene lost 5 bases, with 14 bases spanning the gap. CDR3 nucleotide sequence: TGTGCCATCAGTGTTGAAGGGGCTTGGACTGAAGCTTTCTTT. As protein: CAISVEGAWTEAFF.